The clone carrying this T cell receptor beta chain has only a few counts. The sample comes from a study of control samples from healthy donors and cancer patients. This CDR3 spans 15 amino acids. Trimming shortened V by 0 bases and J by 6 bases, and 14 bases separated the two germline ends. CDR1 is SNHLY, CDR2 FYNNEI, per germline. TCRdb's copy holds only in-frame clones and misses some; the assay was immunoSEQ multiplex PCR. The profile shows 120,000 or so clones, around nine tenths of them singletons. Source material: blood. The clonotype comes from a man younger than 35 in good health. The V and J genes are TRBV2 and TRBJ1-1; D gene ambiguous. The CDR3 spells CASSEAGVSWSEAFF. As DNA, the CDR3 is TGTGCCAGCAGTGAAGCTGGGGTGTCATGGTCTGAAGCTTTCTTT.